Listed here are 32 T cell receptor beta chains from one sample, sequenced in a study of cytomegalovirus exposure and HLA in healthy donors (dated by TCRdb to 2015 to 2018). Libraries were constructed by the immunoSEQ multiplex PCR assay. For the multiplex PCR, a mixture combining 60 forward primers for TCR Vbeta segments and 13 reverse primers for TCR Jbeta segments was used. TCRdb holds this immuneACCESS table with in-frame rearrangements only. Some clones are missing; in checked studies, unresolved V genes explain under half, and the rest has no known cause. This sample holds hundreds of thousands of clones; 85% were observed only once. The leading ten clones occupy roughly 0.24% of the sample. Sequenced sample: PBMCs. These receptor sequences come from a girl aged 2 to 10 in good health and CMV-seronegative.

The J gene is TRBJ2-5, the V gene TRBV10-3; D is uncertain. Germline V gives CDR1 ENHRY, CDR2 SYGVKD. The CDR3 runs 13 residues. V gave up 7 bases and J gave up 3 bases, with 12 bases separating them. CDR3 amino acids: CAIMKNEEETQYF. In DNA form, the CDR3 reads TGTGCCATCATGAAGAATGAGGAAGAGACCCAGTACTTC.

There are a few counts of this clone. This chain links TRBV5-4 with TRBJ1-1; D is undetermined. Germline values: CDR1 SGHNT, CDR2 YYREEE (reference sequence). The CDR3 extends over 13 amino acids. V dropped 4 bases and J dropped 2 bases, with 9 bases sitting between them. The CDR3 DNA follows: TGTGCCAGCAGCCTCCGGGGTAACACTGAAGCTTTCTTT. It encodes CASSLRGNTEAFF. Filled out from reference TRBV5-4 and TRBJ1-1, the complete variable domain reads ETGVTQSPTHLIKTRGQQVTLRCSSQSGHNTVSWYQQALGQGPQFIFQYYREEENGRGNFPPRFSGLQFPNYSSELNVNALELDDSALYLCASSLRGNTEAFFGQGTRLTVV.

The chain links TRBV7-6 to TRBJ2-2; D might be TRBD2 (6 bases). This CDR3 contains 14 residues. Germline V gives CDR1 SGHVS, CDR2 FNYEAQ. V dropped 5 bases and J dropped 7 bases, with 14 bases sitting between them. CDR3 sequence: CASSLSRGGGELFF. CDR3 DNA: TGTGCCAGCAGCCTTTCGCGGGGTGGCGGGGAGCTGTTTTTT.

J is TRBJ2-7 and V is TRBV25-1, with TRBD1 identical over 9 bases. Germline loops: CDR1 MGHDK, CDR2 SYGVNS. With 3 bases clipped from V and 3 bases from J, the junction kept 9 bases outside the gene matches. The length of the CDR3 is 16 residues. The CDR3 nucleotides read TGTGCCAGCAGTGAGCTCCCGGGACAGGGCCTCTACGAGCAGTACTTC. Translated, it gives CASSELPGQGLYEQYF.

The chain links TRBV2 to TRBJ2-1, with D possibly matching TRBD2 (6 bases). Between the trimmed V and J ends, which lost 2 bases and 3 bases, there was a span of 11 bases. The CDR3 is made up of 15 amino acids. Germline loops: CDR1 SNHLY, CDR2 FYNNEI. The CDR3 protein is CASSERRDFYNEQFF. The CDR3, as DNA: TGTGCCAGCAGTGAAAGAAGGGACTTCTACAATGAGCAGTTCTTC.

The J gene is TRBJ1-1, the V gene TRBV2; a possible D gene is TRBD1 (6 bases). Trimming removed 3 bases from V and 1 base from J, with 12 bases in between. Germline V gene sequence: CDR1 SNHLY, CDR2 FYNNEI. CDR3 length equals 15 residues. The DNA of the CDR3 is TGTGCCAGCAGTGAGATCGGGACACCGAACACTGAAGCTTTCTTT. Encoded protein: CASSEIGTPNTEAFF.

The chain links TRBV2 to TRBJ2-5; tentatively, D is TRBD2 (6 bases). The germline V gene encodes CDR1 SNHLY and CDR2 FYNNEI. The CDR3 loop spans 16 amino acids. V lost 6 bases and J lost 5, with 22 bases in between. The CDR3 bases are TGTGCCAGCAGCCGTTTAGGTCTCCGGGGGAGGGAGACCCAGTACTTC. It encodes CASSRLGLRGRETQYF.

V gene TRBV6-5 combines with J gene TRBJ1-1; the match to TRBD1 covers 8 bases. This CDR3 spans 15 amino acids. After removal of 4 bases from V and 1 base from J, the junction contained 5 bases not matched to a gene. The germline V gene has CDR1 MNHEY and CDR2 SVGAGI. For the CDR3, the DNA is TGTGCCAGCAGTTCGCCGGGACAGGCGAACACTGAAGCTTTCTTT. This translates into CASSSPGQANTEAFF.

This chain uses TRBV4-2 with TRBJ2-1; D possibly corresponds to TRBD2 (6 bases). The germline V gene encodes CDR1 LGHNA and CDR2 YNFKEQ. The ends were cut back, 0 bases at V and 8 bases at J, with 20 bases in the middle. The CDR3 has 17 residues. The CDR3 here is CASSQDFAASTGDEQFF. The CDR3 DNA is TGTGCCAGCAGCCAAGATTTTGCGGCTTCTACGGGGGATGAGCAGTTCTTC.

This clone was seen just once. The chain is built from TRBV6-1 and TRBJ2-7; TRBD1 aligns across 7 bases. Germline-derived CDR1 and CDR2 are MNHNS and SASEGT. The CDR3 extends over 15 amino acids. The V segment lost 5 bases and the J segment 3 bases; nucleotides outside the gene matches: 10. The CDR3 reads CASSPRHRGDYEQYF. The CDR3 DNA follows: TGTGCCAGCAGTCCACGACACAGGGGCGACTACGAGCAGTACTTC.

The rearrangement uses TRBV6-1 and TRBJ2-5; TRBD2 might be the D (5 bases). The V and J ends lost 6 bases and 1 base respectively, with 6 bases between them. The germline gives CDR1 MNHNS, CDR2 SASEGT. This CDR3 has 12 amino acids. The CDR3 coding sequence is TGTGCCAGCAGGGACTTCCAAGAGACCCAGTACTTC. The encoded protein is CASRDFQETQYF.

The chain links TRBV6-1 to TRBJ2-1, with 8 bases lining up with TRBD2. After removal of 8 bases from V and 3 bases from J, the junction contained 9 bases not matched to a gene. This CDR3 is built from 15 residues. The germline gives CDR1 MNHNS, CDR2 SASEGT. The CDR3 here is CASGVGRGGYNEQFF. The CDR3 nucleotides read TGTGCCAGCGGGGTCGGACGGGGGGGCTACAATGAGCAGTTCTTC.

The chain uses TRBV5-4 and TRBJ2-7; tentative D call: TRBD1 (8 bases). Looked up from germline, CDR1 is SGHNT and CDR2 is YYREEE (reference sequence). The CDR3 is made up of 13 amino acids. Trimming shortened V by 4 bases and J by 3 bases, and 11 bases separated the two germline ends. The chain's CDR3 is CASSTGGGYEQYF. The CDR3 coding sequence is TGTGCCAGCAGCACAGGGGGGGGCTACGAGCAGTACTTC.

The gene calls are TRBV19 and TRBJ2-1; TRBD1 matches at 7 bases. Germline V gene data show CDR1 as LNHDA and CDR2 as SQIVND (reference sequence). The CDR3 has 15 residues. The junction had 9 bases not matched to a gene; V was cut back by 10 bases and J by 0 bases. CDR3 coding DNA: TGTGCCACATCCCTGGGACAGAGCTCCTACAATGAGCAGTTCTTC. Its translation is CATSLGQSSYNEQFF.

The rearrangement joins TRBV10-3 to TRBJ2-1; D remains ambiguous. Germline assignment: CDR1 ENHRY and CDR2 SYGVKD. Deletions cut 8 bases from V and 7 bases from J, with 15 bases between. The CDR3 is made up of 13 amino acids. CDR3 sequence reads: CAISREAPNEQFF. The CDR3 bases are TGTGCCATCTCACGAGAGGCGCCGAATGAGCAGTTCTTC.

The chain uses TRBV2 and TRBJ1-5; D is possibly TRBD1 (5 bases). Trimming shortened V by 8 bases and J by 0 bases, and 17 bases separated the two germline ends. Germline V gives CDR1 SNHLY, CDR2 FYNNEI. The CDR3 has 16 amino acids. CDR3 protein: CASLQGGMHSNQPQHF. The CDR3 DNA reads as TGTGCCAGCCTGCAGGGAGGAATGCATAGCAATCAGCCCCAGCATTTT.

The gene calls are TRBV7-9 and TRBJ2-4; 9 positions match TRBD1. The CDR3 totals 16 residues. Losses at the gene ends were 6 bases for V and 3 bases for J; bases not matched to a gene: 9. Germline V gene lookup returns CDR1 SEHNR and CDR2 FQNEAQ (reference sequence). CDR3: CASSSPQGAGKNIQYF. The DNA of the CDR3 is TGTGCCAGCAGTTCCCCACAGGGGGCCGGCAAAAACATTCAGTACTTC.

This chain connects TRBV20-1 to TRBJ2-3, with D possibly being TRBD2 (6 bases). The CDR3 length is 11 residues. V lost 2 bases and J lost 11, with 11 bases in between. CDR1 DFQATT and CDR2 SNEGSKA come from the germline V gene (reference sequence). The CDR3 loop reads CSARPGEVQYF. In DNA, the CDR3 is TGCAGTGCTAGACCGGGGGAGGTGCAGTATTTT.

This clone was observed a few times. The rearrangement links TRBV4-1 to TRBJ1-5, with TRBD1 matching 7 bases. Germline-derived CDR1 and CDR2 are MGHRA and YSYEKL. The CDR3 sequence is 13 residues long. Trimming took 8 bases from V and 5 from J; bases not matched to a gene: 6. This CDR3 reads CASPNRGDQPQHF. The CDR3 nucleotides are TGCGCCAGCCCGAACAGGGGTGATCAGCCCCAGCATTTT.

The CDR3: CASRGGVEVTQYF. The CDR3 nucleotides are TGTGCCAGCAGAGGGGGGGTGGAAGTGACCCAGTACTTC. This chain links TRBV2 with TRBJ2-5, with a possible D match to TRBD2 (7 bases). Per the germline V gene, CDR1 is SNHLY and CDR2 is FYNNEI. Between the trimmed V and J ends, which lost 6 bases and 7 bases, there was a span of 15 bases. The CDR3 is made up of 13 amino acids.

The rearrangement joins TRBV10-1 to TRBJ2-7; 8 bases match TRBD2. Germline V lookup: CDR1 WNHNN, CDR2 SYGVQD (reference sequence). The CDR3 runs 16 residues. The junction had 7 bases not matched to a gene; V was cut back by 3 bases and J by 0 bases. CDR3 region: CASSDGLAGPSYEQYF. DNA of the CDR3: TGCGCCAGCAGTGACGGTCTAGCGGGCCCCTCCTACGAGCAGTACTTC.

In this sample, this clone turned up a few times. The V gene is TRBV4-2, the J gene TRBJ2-1, with D possibly being TRBD2 (5 bases). The V end was cut by 1 base, the J end by 8 bases, with 15 bases between. The CDR3 runs to 15 residues. CDR1 is LGHNA and CDR2 is YNFKEQ in the germline V gene. CDR3: CASSQAGLSGYEQFF. CDR3 DNA: TGTGCCAGCAGCCAAGCCGGACTCTCCGGGTATGAGCAGTTCTTC.

The CDR3 region is CASSLGTTRGETQYF. In nucleotides, the CDR3 is TGTGCCAGCAGCCTTGGGACAACCCGAGGGGAGACCCAGTACTTC. The chain joins TRBV13 to TRBJ2-5; D may be TRBD1 (6 bases). This CDR3 is built from 15 residues. Trimming took off 5 bases at V and 5 bases at J, with 18 bases between the two ends. Germline lookup yields CDR1 PRHDT and CDR2 FYEKMQ (reference sequence).

The V call is TRBV6-1, the J call TRBJ1-2, with TRBD1 as a possible D gene (6 bases). The length of the CDR3 is 15 residues. V was pared by 2 bases and J by 4 bases, with 14 bases between. The germline V gene encodes CDR1 MNHNS and CDR2 SASEGT. The CDR3 DNA sequence: TGTGCCAGCAGTGAATACAGGGCGGTGCCCTATGGCTACACCTTC. The encoded protein is CASSEYRAVPYGYTF.

V is TRBV9 and J is TRBJ2-3, with 7 bases fitting TRBD1. The CDR3 runs 17 residues. The V gene end was trimmed by 4 bases and the J gene end by 4 bases; junction bases not matched to a gene: 15. Germline V gene data show CDR1 as SGDLS and CDR2 as YYNGEE. The CDR3 sequence is CASSPHKGHTGADTQYF. The CDR3 bases are TGTGCCAGCAGCCCACACAAGGGTCATACAGGGGCAGATACGCAGTATTTT.

The V and J genes are TRBV10-3 and TRBJ2-5, with 7 bases matching TRBD2. The last part of the DNA fits TRBJ2-7 better; the J call may be wrong. CDR1 and CDR2 (germline): ENHRY, SYGVKD. The CDR3 consists of 13 residues. The CDR3 region is CAISESASGEQYF. CDR3 coding DNA: TGTGCCATCAGTGAGTCGGCTAGCGGCGAGCAGTACTTC.

The table lists this clone with a count of one. V gene TRBV6-5 combines with J gene TRBJ2-1, with 8 bases aligning to TRBD1. The germline V gene encodes CDR1 MNHEY and CDR2 SVGAGI. V gave up 2 bases and J gave up 6 bases; unmatched junction bases: 6. CDR3 length equals 15 residues. In nucleotides, the CDR3 is TGTGCCAGCAGTTACGGGACAGGCCGAGTCAATGAGCAGTTCTTC. The encoded protein is CASSYGTGRVNEQFF.

The V call is TRBV2, the J call TRBJ2-3; 10 nucleotides line up with TRBD2. The germline V gene encodes CDR1 SNHLY and CDR2 FYNNEI. This CDR3 spans 17 amino acids. The ends lost 1 base at V and 0 bases at J; junction bases unmatched: 4. Here the CDR3 DNA reads TGTGCCAGCAGTGAAGGGGCTAGCGGGAGTAGCACAGATACGCAGTATTTT. Its translation: CASSEGASGSSTDTQYF.

The V call is TRBV5-6, the J call TRBJ2-7; 8 nucleotides line up with TRBD1. After removal of 4 bases from V and 4 bases from J, the junction contained 7 bases not matched to a gene. CDR1 SGHDT and CDR2 YYEEEE come from the germline V gene. This CDR3 spans 14 amino acids. CDR3 in amino acids: CASSLRWTGYEQYF. CDR3 bases: TGTGCCAGCAGCCTCAGGTGGACAGGGTACGAGCAGTACTTC.

This chain links TRBV6-4 with TRBJ1-2; 9 nucleotides agree with TRBD1. The J segment lost 8 bases and the V segment lost 11 bases, leaving 12 bases of the junction unmatched. CDR3 length: 13 residues. Per germline, CDR1 MRHNA and CDR2 SNTAGT. The CDR3 spells CAPRRDRVKGYTF. In DNA, the CDR3 is TGTGCCCCCCGAAGGGACAGGGTAAAGGGCTACACCTTC.

V and J are TRBV30 and TRBJ1-5; weak D call: TRBD1 (5 bases). The V gene's germline CDR1 is GTSNPN and CDR2 SVGIG (reference sequence). The CDR3 has 14 residues. Deletions cut 0 bases from V and 2 bases from J, with 8 bases between. This CDR3 reads CAWSVDTRNQPQHF. CDR3 DNA: TGTGCCTGGAGTGTGGACACCCGCAATCAGCCCCAGCATTTT.

The count of this clone is one. The chain is built from TRBV6-1 and TRBJ1-5, with D unclear. CDR1 is MNHNS, CDR2 SASEGT, per germline. Deletions cut 2 bases from V and 7 bases from J, with 15 bases between. CDR3 length: 15 amino acids. The CDR3 bases are TGTGCCAGCAGTGAAAAGGAGGCCGCGAAACAGCCCCAGCATTTT. Translated, it gives CASSEKEAAKQPQHF.